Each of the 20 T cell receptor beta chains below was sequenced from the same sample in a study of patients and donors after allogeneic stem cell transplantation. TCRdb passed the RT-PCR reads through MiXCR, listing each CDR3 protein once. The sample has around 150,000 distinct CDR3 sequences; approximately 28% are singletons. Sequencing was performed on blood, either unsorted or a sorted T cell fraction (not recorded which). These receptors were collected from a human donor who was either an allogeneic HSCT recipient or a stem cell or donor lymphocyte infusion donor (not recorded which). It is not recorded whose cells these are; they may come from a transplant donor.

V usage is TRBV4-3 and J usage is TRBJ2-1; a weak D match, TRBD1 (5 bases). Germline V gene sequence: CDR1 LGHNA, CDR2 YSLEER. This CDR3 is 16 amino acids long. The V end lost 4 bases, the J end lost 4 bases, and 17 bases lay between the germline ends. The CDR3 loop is CASSPSARTQYNEQFF. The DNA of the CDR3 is TGCGCCAGCAGCCCCTCGGCCCGGACACAGTACAATGAGCAGTTCTTC.

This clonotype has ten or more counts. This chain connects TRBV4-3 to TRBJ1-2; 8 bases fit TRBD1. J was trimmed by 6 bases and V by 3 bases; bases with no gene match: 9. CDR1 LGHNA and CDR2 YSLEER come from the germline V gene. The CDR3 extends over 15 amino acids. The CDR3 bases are TGCGCCAGCAGCCAGGTCTACACAGGGGGAGATGGCTACACCTTC. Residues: CASSQVYTGGDGYTF.

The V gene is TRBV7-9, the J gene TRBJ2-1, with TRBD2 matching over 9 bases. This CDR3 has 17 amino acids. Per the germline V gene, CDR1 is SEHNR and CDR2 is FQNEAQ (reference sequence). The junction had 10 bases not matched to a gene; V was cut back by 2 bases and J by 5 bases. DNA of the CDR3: TGTGCCAGCAGCTTATGGGCGGGAGGGCCTACCGACAATGAGCAGTTCTTC. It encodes CASSLWAGGPTDNEQFF. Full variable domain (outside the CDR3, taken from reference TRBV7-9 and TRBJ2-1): DTGVSQNPRHKITKRGQNVTFRCDPISEHNRLYWYRQTLGQGPEFLTYFQNEAQLEKSRLLSDRFSAERPKGSFSTLEIQRTEQGDSAMYLCASSLWAGGPTDNEQFFGPGTRLTVL.

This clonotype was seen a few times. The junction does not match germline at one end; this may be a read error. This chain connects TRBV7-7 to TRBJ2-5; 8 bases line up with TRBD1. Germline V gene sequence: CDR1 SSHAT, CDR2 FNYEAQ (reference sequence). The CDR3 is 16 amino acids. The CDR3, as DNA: TGTGCTAGCAGCTTAGGAACAGGGGGACCCCAAGAGACCCAGTACTTC. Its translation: CASSLGTGGPQETQYF.

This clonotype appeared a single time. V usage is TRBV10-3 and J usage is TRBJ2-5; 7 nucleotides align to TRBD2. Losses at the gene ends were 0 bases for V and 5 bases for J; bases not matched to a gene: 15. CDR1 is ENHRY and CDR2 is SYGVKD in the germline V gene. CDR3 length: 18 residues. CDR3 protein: CAISESPSGAGQGETQYF. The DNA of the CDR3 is TGTGCCATCAGTGAGTCGCCAAGCGGGGCCGGCCAAGGGGAGACCCAGTACTTC.

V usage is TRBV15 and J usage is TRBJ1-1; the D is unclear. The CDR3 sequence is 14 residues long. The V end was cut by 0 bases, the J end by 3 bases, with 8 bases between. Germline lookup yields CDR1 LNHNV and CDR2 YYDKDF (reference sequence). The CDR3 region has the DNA TGTGCCACCAGCAGAGAGGAGGCATACACTGAAGCTTTCTTT. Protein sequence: CATSREEAYTEAFF.

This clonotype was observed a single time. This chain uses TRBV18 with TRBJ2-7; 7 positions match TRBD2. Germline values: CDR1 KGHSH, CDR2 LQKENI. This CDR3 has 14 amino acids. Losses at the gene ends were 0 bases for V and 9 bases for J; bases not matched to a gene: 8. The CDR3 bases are TGTGCCAGCTCACCACCGGCCAGTGGCGGGGGGCAGTACTTC. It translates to CASSPPASGGGQYF.

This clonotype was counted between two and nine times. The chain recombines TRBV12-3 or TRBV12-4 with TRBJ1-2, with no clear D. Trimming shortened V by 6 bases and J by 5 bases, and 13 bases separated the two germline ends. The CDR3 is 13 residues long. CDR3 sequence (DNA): TGTGCCAGCAGCATGCCCGCCTCTTATGGCTACACCTTC. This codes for CASSMPASYGYTF.

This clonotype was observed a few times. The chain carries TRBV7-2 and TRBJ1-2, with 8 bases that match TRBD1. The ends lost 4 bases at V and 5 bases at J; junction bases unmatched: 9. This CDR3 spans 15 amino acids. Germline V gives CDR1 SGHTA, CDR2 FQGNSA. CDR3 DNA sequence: TGTGCCAGCAGCTCCGCCCGGACAGGGCCGTATGGCTACACCTTC. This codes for CASSSARTGPYGYTF.

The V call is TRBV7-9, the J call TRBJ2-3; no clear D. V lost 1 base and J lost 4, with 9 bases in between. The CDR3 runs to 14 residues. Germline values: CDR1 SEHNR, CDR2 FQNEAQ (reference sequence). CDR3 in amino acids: CASSLGTFADTQYF. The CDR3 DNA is TGTGCCAGCAGCTTAGGTACTTTCGCAGATACGCAGTATTTT.

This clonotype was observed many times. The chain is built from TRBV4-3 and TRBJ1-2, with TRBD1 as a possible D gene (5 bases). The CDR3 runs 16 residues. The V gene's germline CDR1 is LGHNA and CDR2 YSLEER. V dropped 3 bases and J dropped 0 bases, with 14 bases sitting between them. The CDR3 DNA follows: TGCGCCAGCAGCCACAACAGGATCATTTCTAACTATGGCTACACCTTC. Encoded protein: CASSHNRIISNYGYTF.

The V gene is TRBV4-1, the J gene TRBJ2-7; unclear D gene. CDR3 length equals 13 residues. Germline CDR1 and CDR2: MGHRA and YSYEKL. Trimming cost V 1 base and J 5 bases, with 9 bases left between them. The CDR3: CASSQVGWDEQYF. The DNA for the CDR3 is TGCGCCAGCAGCCAAGTTGGGTGGGACGAGCAGTACTTC.

For the CDR3, the DNA is TGTGCCAGCAGACAGAGGGCCGGGGAGCTGTTTTTT. It encodes CASRQRAGELFF. This chain joins TRBV6-5 and TRBJ2-2; D is possibly TRBD2 (5 bases). Looked up from germline, CDR1 is MNHEY and CDR2 is SVGAGI. The ends were cut back, 6 bases at V and 6 bases at J, with 8 bases in the middle. The CDR3 totals 12 residues.

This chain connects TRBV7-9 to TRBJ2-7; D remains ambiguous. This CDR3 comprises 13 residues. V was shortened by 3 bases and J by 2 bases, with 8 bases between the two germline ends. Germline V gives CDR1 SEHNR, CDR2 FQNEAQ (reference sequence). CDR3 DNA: TGTGCCAGCAGCTTGCCAACTGCCTACGAGCAGTACTTC. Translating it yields CASSLPTAYEQYF.

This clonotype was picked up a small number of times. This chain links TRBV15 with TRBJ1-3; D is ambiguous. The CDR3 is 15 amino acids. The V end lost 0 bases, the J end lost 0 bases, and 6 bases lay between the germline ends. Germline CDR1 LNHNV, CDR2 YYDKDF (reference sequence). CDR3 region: CATSRDGDSGNTIYF. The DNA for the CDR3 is TGTGCCACCAGCAGAGATGGCGACTCTGGAAACACCATATATTTT. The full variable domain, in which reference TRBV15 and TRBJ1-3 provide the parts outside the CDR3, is DAMVIQNPRYQVTQFGKPVTLSCSQTLNHNVMYWYQQKSSQAPKLLFHYYDKDFNNEADTPDNFQSRRPNTSFCFLDIRSPGLGDTAMYLCATSRDGDSGNTIYFGEGSWLTVV.

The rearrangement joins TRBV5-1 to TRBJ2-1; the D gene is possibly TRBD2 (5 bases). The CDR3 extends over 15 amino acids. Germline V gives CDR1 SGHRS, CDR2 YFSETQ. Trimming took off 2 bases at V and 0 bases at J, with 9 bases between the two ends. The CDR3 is CASSFWEPSYNEQFF. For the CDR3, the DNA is TGCGCCAGCAGCTTTTGGGAGCCCTCCTACAATGAGCAGTTCTTC. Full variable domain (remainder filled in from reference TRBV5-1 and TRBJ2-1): KAGVTQTPRYLIKTRGQQVTLSCSPISGHRSVSWYQQTPGQGLQFLFEYFSETQRNKGNFPGRFSGRQFSNSRSEMNVSTLELGDSALYLCASSFWEPSYNEQFFGPGTRLTVL.

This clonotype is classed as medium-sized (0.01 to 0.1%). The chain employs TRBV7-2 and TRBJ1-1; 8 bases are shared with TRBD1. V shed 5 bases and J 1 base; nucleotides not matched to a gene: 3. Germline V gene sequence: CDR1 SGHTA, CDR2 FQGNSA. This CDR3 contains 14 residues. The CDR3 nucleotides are TGTGCCAGCAGCCAGGGGGCGGGGAACACTGAAGCTTTCTTT. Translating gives CASSQGAGNTEAFF.

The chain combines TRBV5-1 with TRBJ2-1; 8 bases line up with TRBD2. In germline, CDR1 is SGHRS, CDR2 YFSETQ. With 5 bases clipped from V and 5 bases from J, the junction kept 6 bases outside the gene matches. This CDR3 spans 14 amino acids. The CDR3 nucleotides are TGCGCCAGCAGTTTAGCGGGGTCGAACAATGAGCAGTTCTTC. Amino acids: CASSLAGSNNEQFF.

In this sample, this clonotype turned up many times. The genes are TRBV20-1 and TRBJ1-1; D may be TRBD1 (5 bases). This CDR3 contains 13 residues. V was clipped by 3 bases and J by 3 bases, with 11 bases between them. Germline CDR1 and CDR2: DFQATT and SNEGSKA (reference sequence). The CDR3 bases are TGCAGTGCTAGTTCGCCAGGGTACACTGAAGCTTTCTTT. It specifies CSASSPGYTEAFF.

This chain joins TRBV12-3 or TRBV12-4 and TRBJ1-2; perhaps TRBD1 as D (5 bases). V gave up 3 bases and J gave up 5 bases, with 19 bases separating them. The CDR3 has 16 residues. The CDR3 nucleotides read TGTGCCAGCAGTTTCTACAGGACTACAAGGAATTATGGCTACACCTTC. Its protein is CASSFYRTTRNYGYTF.